This TCR beta chain was documented in a study of blood T cell repertoires in COVID-19. Whole-study context: Acute and convalescent COVID-19 specimens originated in the United States, Italy and Spain. Nucleic acid was either cDNA or gDNA, and it came from T cells, B-cell-depleted T cells, or PBMCs.

V lost 3 bases, J lost 0 bases, and 10 bases lay in between. The CDR3 runs 15 residues. CDR1 and CDR2 from the germline V gene are SGHRS and YFSETQ. Participants' own reports of clinical history determined their cohort assignment. Those designated as exposed participants met a COVID-19 case within 2 weeks before study entry. The data were produced by immunoSEQ multiplex PCR, yet TCRdb's version contains in-frame clones alone and is incomplete. Altogether around 270,000 clones are present, 88% being singletons, with the ten largest covering over 2.5%. The sample consisted of PBMCs or T cells enriched from blood (not recorded which). The rearrangement joins TRBV5-1 to TRBJ1-3; D remains unclear. The sequence derives from a woman in her thirties or forties who had been exposed to COVID-19. The CDR3 reads CASSSDTTSGNTIYF. As DNA, the CDR3 is TGCGCCAGCAGCTCCGACACGACCTCTGGAAACACCATATATTTT.